This T cell receptor beta chain was retrieved from a study of shared clonotypes between healthy human individuals. TCRdb's table, derived via immunoSEQ multiplex PCR, lists solely in-frame clones and lacks some. Among some 1,600,000 clones listed, 95% to 99% were seen once. Sequenced input: naive CD4+ T cells sorted from blood. Noted subset: CD45RA+ positively selected. The clonotype was recovered from a man younger than 40 in good health.

CDR3 residues: CASSFSGRDYNEQFF. CDR3 sequence (DNA): TGTGCCAGCAGCTTTTCGGGACGCGATTACAATGAGCAGTTCTTC. The chain is built from TRBV7-9 and TRBJ2-1, with D perhaps matching TRBD1 or TRBD2 (5 bases each). Germline V gene data show CDR1 as SEHNR and CDR2 as FQNEAQ (reference sequence). The V end was cut by 3 bases, the J end by 4 bases, with 13 bases between. The length of the CDR3 is 15 residues.